This T cell receptor (beta chain) was retrieved from a study of ipilimumab plus nivolumab after autologous stem cell transplantation. Trimming cost V 3 bases and J 4 bases; bases outside gene matches: 9. The germline V gene has CDR1 SGHNT and CDR2 YYREEE (reference sequence). The CDR3 is 17 residues long. This clone was found a few times. Assay: immunoSEQ multiplex PCR; the TCRdb copy retains only in-frame clones and omits some. The sample comprises under 30,000 clones, more than 70% of which are singletons, and around 5% rests with the top ten. Checkpoint therapy with ipilimumab 1 mg/kg began 14 to 28 days after transplant. Patients received nivolumab 3 mg/kg at weeks 1, 4, 7, 10, then fortnightly to week 26.

The receptor was derived from a male donor with diffuse large B-cell lymphoma. Sequences were derived from PBMCs, sampled in a trial of ipilimumab plus nivolumab as post-transplant consolidation. This rearrangement joins TRBV5-4 to TRBJ2-3; 12 bases match TRBD2. DNA for the CDR3: TGTGCCAGCAGCTCCCGGACTAGCGGGGACCCGCCAGATACGCAGTATTTT. Its translation: CASSSRTSGDPPDTQYF. The variable domain in full, completed from reference TRBV5-4 and TRBJ2-3, reads ETGVTQSPTHLIKTRGQQVTLRCSSQSGHNTVSWYQQALGQGPQFIFQYYREEENGRGNFPPRFSGLQFPNYSSELNVNALELDDSALYLCASSSRTSGDPPDTQYFGPGTRLTVL.